Ten or more counts support the clone carrying this T cell receptor beta chain. The data stem from a study of chronic HIV infection and antiretroviral therapy. Trimming removed 6 bases from V and 3 bases from J, with 20 bases in between. The CDR3 is 16 amino acids. Germline V gene lookup returns CDR1 MNHEY and CDR2 SMNVEV (reference sequence). TCRdb re-called the 5' RACE reads with MiXCR, one entry per CDR3 protein. The profile shows about 31,000 distinct CDR3 sequences, under 9.5% of them singletons. Specimen: peripheral blood. The chain is built from TRBV27 and TRBJ1-1, with D perhaps TRBD1 (5 bases). This clonotype originated in an adult who had HIV and had not received antiretroviral therapy, or was an uninfected healthy control (not recorded which). The CDR3 is CASRDPSRGRDTEAFF. In DNA, the CDR3 is TGTGCCAGCAGAGACCCCTCAAGGGGCCGCGACACTGAAGCTTTCTTT.